Sequencing of this T cell receptor beta chain was carried out in a study of blood T cells in healthy people across ages. The CDR3 has 13 residues. Deletions cut 7 bases from V and 4 bases from J, with 11 bases between. Germline assignment: CDR1 MDHEN and CDR2 SYDVKM. This clonotype was seen only a few times. The antigen is unknown. Donors each provided about 10 milliliters of peripheral blood. General observations from the study: Across the age range, TCR beta diversity per million T cells fell in a roughly linear way.

The second PCR ran roughly 6 to 12 cycles with a sample-barcoded 5' primer and J-beta primers. Each cDNA molecule carried a tag from a template-switch adaptor that contained 12 random nucleotides. MiXCR was run by TCRdb on the 5' RACE reads, yielding one entry per CDR3 protein. The sample contains 550,000 to 800,000 distinct CDR3 sequences, over 20% of which appear only once. This chain links TRBV28 with TRBJ2-1; TRBD1 is a possible D gene (6 bases). Sequenced material: blood. The sequence derives from a man in his sixties or seventies in good health. This CDR3 reads CASMAGEYNEQFF. For the CDR3, the DNA is TGTGCCAGCATGGCAGGGGAGTACAATGAGCAGTTCTTC.